A selection of T cell receptor beta chains follows, all from one sample in a study of blood T cell repertoires in COVID-19. The repertoire was sequenced with immunoSEQ multiplex PCR; TCRdb's copy has only in-frame clones and lacks some. The repertoire holds 65,000 to 70,000 clones, 80% to 90% seen once, with 9.2% in the top ten. Sequencing used peripheral blood. The receptor set was obtained from a human donor in a cohort sampled during active COVID-19. Both conserved end residues are part of each CDR3. Each record gives: V gene, D gene, J gene, clone size, CDR3 protein, CDR3 DNA. The D gene is left open where the match is weak. Only part of the rows carry a size: once, few, many, or a class if the clone is expanded.

V gene: TRBV28; D gene: -; J gene: TRBJ1-1; clone size: -; CDR3 protein: CASSLLGQTNTEAFF; CDR3 DNA: TGTGCCAGCAGTTTATTGGGGCAGACGAACACTGAAGCTTTCTTT
V gene: TRBV6-5; D gene: TRBD2; J gene: TRBJ2-1; clone size: -; CDR3 protein: CASSYRLAGNNEQFF; CDR3 DNA: TGTGCCAGCAGTTACCGACTAGCGGGAAACAATGAGCAGTTCTTC
V gene: TRBV30; D gene: -; J gene: TRBJ1-3; clone size: -; CDR3 protein: CACTGNGNTIYF; CDR3 DNA: TGTGCCTGCACAGGGAATGGAAACACCATATATTTT
V gene: TRBV5-1; D gene: -; J gene: TRBJ1-4; clone size: -; CDR3 protein: CASSLAGGEKLFF; CDR3 DNA: TGCGCCAGCAGCCTAGCGGGCGGCGAAAAACTGTTTTTT
V gene: TRBV28; D gene: -; J gene: TRBJ2-4; clone size: -; CDR3 protein: CASSSGTQKNIQYF; CDR3 DNA: TGTGCCAGCAGTTCTGGGACACAAAAAAACATTCAGTACTTC
V gene: TRBV28; D gene: TRBD1; J gene: TRBJ1-1; clone size: -; CDR3 protein: CASSRDRVTEAFF; CDR3 DNA: TGTGCCAGCAGTCGGGACAGGGTCACTGAAGCTTTCTTT
V gene: TRBV14; D gene: TRBD2; J gene: TRBJ2-1; clone size: -; CDR3 protein: CASSQGGTSGRNPKVNEQFF; CDR3 DNA: TGTGCCAGCAGCCAAGGGGGGACTAGCGGTCGCAACCCGAAGGTCAATGAGCAGTTCTTC
V gene: TRBV2; D gene: -; J gene: TRBJ1-3; clone size: few; CDR3 protein: CASSEALGGTNTIYF; CDR3 DNA: TGTGCCAGCAGTGAAGCTCTAGGCGGGACGAACACCATATATTTT
V gene: TRBV7-2; D gene: TRBD1; J gene: TRBJ2-3; clone size: -; CDR3 protein: CASSHDRDWGTDTQYF; CDR3 DNA: TGTGCCAGCAGCCATGACAGGGATTGGGGCACAGATACGCAGTATTTT
V gene: TRBV19; D gene: -; J gene: TRBJ1-5; clone size: -; CDR3 protein: CASTAWGSKYNQPQHF; CDR3 DNA: TGTGCCAGTACCGCTTGGGGCTCCAAATACAATCAGCCCCAGCATTTT
V gene: TRBV6-5; D gene: -; J gene: TRBJ1-4; clone size: -; CDR3 protein: CASSPTGTNEKLFF; CDR3 DNA: TGTGCCAGCAGTCCTACAGGGACTAATGAAAAACTGTTTTTT
V gene: TRBV18; D gene: TRBD1; J gene: TRBJ2-1; clone size: -; CDR3 protein: CASSSRTGTNEQFF; CDR3 DNA: TGTGCCAGCTCATCGAGGACAGGGACAAATGAGCAGTTCTTC
V gene: TRBV20-1; D gene: -; J gene: TRBJ2-7; clone size: -; CDR3 protein: CSASSLASSYEQYF; CDR3 DNA: TGCAGTGCTAGTTCACTAGCTAGCTCCTACGAGCAGTACTTC
V gene: TRBV28; D gene: TRBD2; J gene: TRBJ2-3; clone size: -; CDR3 protein: CASSSLSSGGDTQYF; CDR3 DNA: TGTGCCAGCAGTTCCCTATCTAGCGGCGGAGATACGCAGTATTTT
V gene: TRBV27; D gene: -; J gene: TRBJ1-1; clone size: few; CDR3 protein: CASSLGGSNTEAFF; CDR3 DNA: TGTGCCAGCAGTTTGGGGGGTTCAAACACTGAAGCTTTCTTT
V gene: TRBV28; D gene: TRBD1; J gene: TRBJ1-2; clone size: -; CDR3 protein: CASSPTTPRQGVDYGYTF; CDR3 DNA: TGTGCCAGCAGTCCTACGACCCCCCGACAGGGAGTAGACTATGGCTACACCTTC